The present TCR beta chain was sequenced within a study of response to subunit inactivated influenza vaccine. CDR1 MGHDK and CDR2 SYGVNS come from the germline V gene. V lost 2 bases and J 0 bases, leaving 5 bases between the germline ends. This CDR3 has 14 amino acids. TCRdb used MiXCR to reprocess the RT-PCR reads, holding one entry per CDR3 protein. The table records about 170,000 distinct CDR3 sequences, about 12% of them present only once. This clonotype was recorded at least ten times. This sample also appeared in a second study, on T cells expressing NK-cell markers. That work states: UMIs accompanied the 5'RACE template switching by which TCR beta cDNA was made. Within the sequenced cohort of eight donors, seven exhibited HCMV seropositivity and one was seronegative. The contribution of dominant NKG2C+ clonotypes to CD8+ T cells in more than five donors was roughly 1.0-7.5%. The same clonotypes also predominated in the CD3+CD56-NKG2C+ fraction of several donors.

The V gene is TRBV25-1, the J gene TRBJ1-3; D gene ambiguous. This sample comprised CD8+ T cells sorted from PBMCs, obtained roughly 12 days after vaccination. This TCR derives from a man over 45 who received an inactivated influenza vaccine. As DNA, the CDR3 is TGTGCCAGCAGTGAACCGCGCTCTGGAAACACCATATATTTT. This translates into CASSEPRSGNTIYF.